This TCR beta chain comes out of a study of blood T cells in healthy people across ages. Study outcomes and limitations: Roughly linear declines in TCR beta diversity per million T cells occurred with age.

The CDR3 contains 15 residues. V was cut by 0 bases and J by 3 bases, with 12 bases left in between. The germline gives CDR1 SGHRS, CDR2 YFSETQ. It was with a sample-barcoded 5' primer and a J-beta primer mix that a second PCR of roughly 7 to 11 cycles was run. TCRdb analysed the 5' RACE reads with MiXCR anew, one entry per CDR3 protein. This sample has 800,000 or so distinct CDR3 sequences, with around half found just once. Notes on this clonotype: Its antigen is unknown.

Sample: blood. The chain employs TRBV5-1 and TRBJ2-5; D might be TRBD1 or TRBD2, each matching 6 bases. The origin of this receptor is a man aged 80 or over in good health. The CDR3 sequence: CASSLAGAEKETQYF. CDR3 nucleotides: TGCGCCAGCAGCTTGGCGGGGGCAGAGAAAGAGACCCAGTACTTC.